The 32 T cell receptor beta chains listed next were all sequenced from one sample in a study of early T cells in non-severe SARS-CoV-2 infection. TCRdb itself ran the 5' RACE reads through MiXCR, one entry per CDR3 protein. The data show some 25,000 distinct CDR3 sequences, about 4.5% seen once. The sample taken for sequencing was whole blood. These receptors originate from an adult who was a healthcare worker with PCR-confirmed SARS-CoV-2 infection or an uninfected control (not recorded which).

This clonotype was seen at least ten times. The rearrangement uses TRBV15 and TRBJ2-1; perhaps TRBD1 as D (7 bases). There are 16 residues in the CDR3. V lost 3 bases and J lost 6, with 18 bases in between. Germline assignment: CDR1 LNHNV and CDR2 YYDKDF (reference sequence). The DNA of the CDR3 is TGTGCCACCAGCAGGCGGGGACAGAATCGATTCAATGAGCAGTTCTTC. As protein: CATSRRGQNRFNEQFF. Full variable domain (remainder filled in from reference TRBV15 and TRBJ2-1): DAMVIQNPRYQVTQFGKPVTLSCSQTLNHNVMYWYQQKSSQAPKLLFHYYDKDFNNEADTPDNFQSRRPNTSFCFLDIRSPGLGDTAMYLCATSRRGQNRFNEQFFGPGTRLTVL.

In its sample, this clonotype was seen many times. The V call is TRBV27, the J call TRBJ2-1, with TRBD1 matching 8 bases. Germline V gene sequence: CDR1 MNHEY, CDR2 SMNVEV (reference sequence). The J segment lost 12 bases and the V segment lost 0 bases, leaving 13 bases of the junction unmatched. CDR3 length equals 16 residues. CDR3: CASSLSVLVGGQGQFF. In DNA, the CDR3 is TGTGCCAGCAGTTTATCAGTGTTGGTAGGAGGACAGGGGCAGTTCTTC.

This clonotype was counted many times. This chain uses TRBV20-1 with TRBJ2-7; D unresolved. CDR1 and CDR2 from the germline V gene are DFQATT and SNEGSKA (reference sequence). The CDR3 contains 10 residues. Trimming removed 5 bases at V and 6 bases at J, with 8 bases between. CDR3 region: CSAGRREQYF. DNA for the CDR3: TGCAGTGCTGGAAGGCGCGAGCAGTACTTC.

This clonotype was counted only a few times. This chain joins TRBV3-1 and TRBJ2-5; D gene unclear. The CDR3 is 15 residues long. Germline V gene sequence: CDR1 LGHDT, CDR2 YNNKEL (reference sequence). V dropped 0 bases and J dropped 5 bases, with 13 bases sitting between them. Here the CDR3 DNA reads TGTGCCAGCAGCCAAGATCTAGGGTCCCATGAGACCCAGTACTTC. Protein sequence: CASSQDLGSHETQYF.

This clonotype was counted many times. V is TRBV4-1 and J is TRBJ2-3, with D uncertain. The CDR3 contains 13 residues. Germline-derived CDR1 and CDR2 are MGHRA and YSYEKL. V was cut by 6 bases and J by 2 bases, with 9 bases left in between. CDR3 bases: TGCGCCAGCAGTCGGATCGTCACAGATACGCAGTATTTT. Translation gives CASSRIVTDTQYF.

This clonotype was picked up many times. At one boundary the junction diverges from the germline segment, which might be a read error. The chain carries TRBV11-2 and TRBJ2-2; either TRBD1 or TRBD2 may supply D (6 bases each). The CDR3 is made up of 15 amino acids. CDR1 SGHAT and CDR2 FQNNGV come from the germline V gene. The CDR3 nucleotides are TGTGCCAGTAGCTCAAGGGGGGTGAACACCGGGGAGCTGTTTTTT. Its translation is CASSSRGVNTGELFF. The full variable domain, completed using reference TRBV11-2 and TRBJ2-2, is EAGVAQSPRYKIIEKRQSVAFWCNPISGHATLYWYQQILGQGPKLLIQFQNNGVVDDSQLPKDRFSAERLKGVDSTLKIQPAKLEDSAVYLCASSSRGVNTGELFFGEGSRLTVL.

In this sample, this clonotype turned up many times. V is TRBV6-2 or TRBV6-3 and J is TRBJ2-1; 11 bases match TRBD2. The CDR3 consists of 15 residues. The germline V gene encodes CDR1 MNHEY and CDR2 SVGEGT. V shed 6 bases, J shed 5 bases, and the junction held 6 bases outside the gene matches. CDR3 nucleotide sequence: TGTGCCAGCAGCCCGGGACTAGCGGCCAACAATGAGCAGTTCTTC. Amino acids: CASSPGLAANNEQFF.

The table lists this clonotype with many counts. The V gene is TRBV25-1, the J gene TRBJ2-1, with a possible D match to TRBD2 (5 bases). The V end was cut by 2 bases, the J end by 2 bases, with 10 bases between. Germline V gene lookup returns CDR1 MGHDK and CDR2 SYGVNS. The CDR3 is 15 residues long. The CDR3 bases are TGTGCCAGCAGTGAACGGCGGGCTCCCTACAATGAGCAGTTCTTC. This encodes CASSERRAPYNEQFF.

Judged by abundance, this clonotype is medium-sized. The chain is built from TRBV12-3 or TRBV12-4 and TRBJ1-5; D is possibly TRBD1 (5 bases). Trimming left V 1 base short and J 5 bases short, with 6 bases between. The CDR3 covers 13 residues. CDR3 DNA sequence: TGTGCCAGCAGTTTAGGGGGGGATCAGCCCCAGCATTTT. This encodes CASSLGGDQPQHF.

Ten or more counts support this clonotype. The gene calls are TRBV7-8 and TRBJ2-3, with TRBD2 as a possible D gene (5 bases). The CDR3 length is 15 residues. Looked up from germline, CDR1 is SGHVS and CDR2 is FQNEAQ. V was cut by 4 bases and J by 1 base, with 12 bases left in between. The CDR3 region has the DNA TGTGCCAGCAGCTGGCCCGGGGTTGGCACAGATACGCAGTATTTT. It translates to CASSWPGVGTDTQYF.

This clonotype was seen ten or more times. This chain links TRBV7-6 with TRBJ2-5, with D tentatively TRBD2 (6 bases). The CDR3 runs 13 residues. V gave up 5 bases and J gave up 7 bases, with 14 bases separating them. Germline V gene sequence: CDR1 SGHVS, CDR2 FNYEAQ. The CDR3 nucleotides are TGTGCCAGCAGCAAAACAGGCGGGGTGACCCAGTACTTC. This translates into CASSKTGGVTQYF. Complete variable domain (other parts from reference TRBV7-6 and TRBJ2-5): GAGVSQSPRYKVTKRGQDVALRCDPISGHVSLYWYRQALGQGPEFLTYFNYEAQQDKSGLPNDRFSAERPEGSISTLTIQRTEQRDSAMYRCASSKTGGVTQYFGPGTRLLVL.

Many counts were recorded for this clonotype. The CDR3 bases are TGTGCCAGCAGTGACAGGGGAAGGGGCGAAAAACTGTTTTTT. Its protein product is CASSDRGRGEKLFF. The chain has TRBV2 and TRBJ1-4, with D perhaps TRBD1 (6 bases). CDR3 length: 14 residues. Trimming left V 3 bases short and J 8 bases short, with 13 bases between. Germline V lookup: CDR1 SNHLY, CDR2 FYNNEI.

This clonotype came up many times. This chain connects TRBV12-3 or TRBV12-4 to TRBJ1-1, with D perhaps matching TRBD1 (6 bases). This CDR3 contains 15 residues. Trimming shortened V by 10 bases and J by 1 base, and 19 bases separated the two germline ends. Written as DNA, the CDR3 is TGTGCCACCACCCAGGGGCTAGGGGGGAACACTGAAGCTTTCTTT. Encoded protein: CATTQGLGGNTEAFF.

Many counts were recorded for this clonotype. The chain has TRBV18 and TRBJ2-6; 7 nucleotides match TRBD1. The CDR3 length is 19 residues. Looked up from germline, CDR1 is KGHSH and CDR2 is LQKENI. With V trimmed by 3 bases and J by 0 bases, 11 bases remained unmatched. CDR3 nucleotide sequence: TGTGCCAGCTCACCGACAGGGCCTACTACTTTCTCTGGGGCCAACGTCCTGACTTTC. Amino acid sequence: CASSPTGPTTFSGANVLTF.

This sequence joins TRBV18 and TRBJ1-1; D uncertain. This CDR3 comprises 13 residues. Trimming removed 6 bases from V and 1 base from J, with 9 bases in between. CDR1 and CDR2 from the germline V gene are KGHSH and LQKENI. The CDR3 DNA reads TGTGCCAGCTCGACGGAGAAGAACACTGAAGCTTTCTTT. It translates to CASSTEKNTEAFF.

In this sample, this clonotype turned up many times. The chain recombines TRBV11-2 with TRBJ2-7; D may be TRBD1 (6 bases). Trimming stripped 5 bases from V and 0 bases from J, with 14 bases between. The CDR3 has 15 amino acids. The germline CDR1 and CDR2 sequences are SGHAT and FQNNGV. The CDR3 sequence is CASSPRTDSSYEQYF. Written as DNA, the CDR3 is TGTGCCAGCAGCCCTAGGACAGATAGCTCCTACGAGCAGTACTTC.

The genes are TRBV6-6 and TRBJ2-7; D ambiguous. Trimming took off 0 bases at V and 4 bases at J, with 10 bases between the two ends. Germline loops: CDR1 MNHNY, CDR2 SVGAGI (reference sequence). The CDR3 loop spans 14 amino acids. The CDR3 loop is CASSYSNNGYEQYF. In nucleotides, the CDR3 is TGTGCCAGCAGTTACTCGAATAACGGGTACGAGCAGTACTTC.

This clonotype was picked up many times. J is TRBJ1-1 and V is TRBV12-3 or TRBV12-4, with 9 positions matching TRBD1. The CDR3 spans 13 residues. V was clipped by 6 bases and J by 4 bases; unmatched bases: 3. As DNA, the CDR3 is TGTGCCAGCAGACAGGGGGCTTCCACTGAAGCTTTCTTT. It codes for CASRQGASTEAFF.

Many counts were recorded for this clonotype. In DNA form, the CDR3 reads TGTGCCAGCAGTTTGATGGGGACAGAAGAGACCCAGTACTTC. Protein sequence: CASSLMGTEETQYF. The rearrangement uses TRBV12-3 or TRBV12-4 and TRBJ2-5; 7 nucleotides line up with TRBD1. V lost 3 bases to trimming and J lost 3 bases; unmatched junction nucleotides: 4. The CDR3 runs 14 residues.

This clonotype was detected ten times or more. This chain uses TRBV14 with TRBJ1-6, with 7 bases lining up with TRBD1. The CDR3 spans 14 residues. Germline V gives CDR1 SGHDN, CDR2 FVKESK. V shed 3 bases and J 10 bases; nucleotides not matched to a gene: 6. The chain's CDR3 is CASSQTGRGSPLHF. CDR3 bases: TGTGCCAGCAGCCAGACAGGGCGAGGATCACCCCTCCACTTT.

There are many counts of this clonotype. The chain combines TRBV19 with TRBJ2-2; D may correspond to TRBD1 or TRBD2 (5 bases each). This CDR3 comprises 14 residues. Between the trimmed V and J ends, which lost 3 bases and 5 bases, there was a span of 10 bases. Germline V gene lookup returns CDR1 LNHDA and CDR2 SQIVND (reference sequence). CDR3 bases: TGTGCCAGTAGTATGACAGCGGTGACCGGGGAGCTGTTTTTT. Translated: CASSMTAVTGELFF. Variable domain in full (rest from reference TRBV19 and TRBJ2-2): DGGITQSPKYLFRKEGQNVTLSCEQNLNHDAMYWYRQDPGQGLRLIYYSQIVNDFQKGDIAEGYSVSREKKESFPLTVTSAQKNPTAFYLCASSMTAVTGELFFGEGSRLTVL.

The rearrangement joins TRBV24-1 to TRBJ2-4; D unresolved. V shed 1 base and J shed 0 bases, with 9 bases lying between them. The CDR3 has 16 residues. Per germline, CDR1 KGHDR and CDR2 SFDVKD. In nucleotides, the CDR3 is TGTGCCACCAGTGATTTAGAGGAACTAGCCAAAAACATTCAGTACTTC. This encodes CATSDLEELAKNIQYF.

The chain is built from TRBV29-1 and TRBJ2-1; perhaps TRBD2 as D (5 bases). The CDR3 sequence is 13 residues long. V dropped 8 bases and J dropped 6 bases, with 17 bases sitting between them. CDR1 and CDR2 (germline): SQVTM, ANQGSEA. CDR3 in amino acids: CSSQHPEGNEQFF. CDR3 sequence (DNA): TGCAGCTCCCAGCACCCTGAGGGCAATGAGCAGTTCTTC.

The table lists this clonotype with many counts. The chain has TRBV4-1 and TRBJ2-7; D call uncertain. The germline CDR1 and CDR2 sequences are MGHRA and YSYEKL. This CDR3 region has 18 residues. V was shortened by 1 base and J by 2 bases, with 21 bases between the two germline ends. The CDR3, as DNA: TGCGCCAGCAGCCAAGGCCATGGACCAGTGACTTCCACCTACGAGCAGTACTTC. Translating it yields CASSQGHGPVTSTYEQYF.

This clonotype was counted many times. The V and J genes are TRBV11-2 and TRBJ2-2; tentative D call: TRBD1 (6 bases). This CDR3 region has 14 residues. The V end was cut by 5 bases, the J end by 4 bases, with 11 bases between. Germline CDR1 reads SGHAT; CDR2 reads FQNNGV. The DNA of the CDR3 is TGTGCCAGCAGCACCACAGGGTTCACCGGGGAGCTGTTTTTT. Protein sequence: CASSTTGFTGELFF.

There are many counts of this clonotype. The CDR3 spells CASSETGLETQYF. DNA for the CDR3: TGCGCCAGCAGCGAGACAGGGTTAGAGACCCAGTACTTC. The gene calls are TRBV10-2 and TRBJ2-5; 7 positions match TRBD1. The CDR3 sequence is 13 residues long. The germline gives CDR1 WSHSY, CDR2 SAAADI. The J segment lost 4 bases and the V segment lost 6 bases, leaving 5 bases of the junction unmatched.

This chain joins TRBV9 and TRBJ2-3, with 7 positions matching TRBD2. Germline CDR1 is SGDLS and CDR2 is YYNGEE. The CDR3 totals 15 residues. J lost 4 bases, V lost 0 bases, and 5 bases had no gene match. The DNA of the CDR3 is TGTGCCAGCAGCGTAGGGGGAGGGGTGTCAGATACGCAGTATTTT. Its translation is CASSVGGGVSDTQYF.

This clonotype was seen many times. The chain is built from TRBV10-3 and TRBJ1-4; D perhaps matches TRBD1 (5 bases). Germline V gene sequence: CDR1 ENHRY, CDR2 SYGVKD. The CDR3 runs 13 residues. The ends were cut back, 4 bases at V and 2 bases at J, with 5 bases in the middle. The CDR3, as DNA: TGTGCCATCAGTGGGGGGACTAATGAAAAACTGTTTTTT. The encoded protein is CAISGGTNEKLFF.

This clonotype was seen many times. The gene calls are TRBV20-1 and TRBJ2-5; 7 bases agree with TRBD2. CDR1 is DFQATT, CDR2 SNEGSKA, per germline (reference sequence). The J segment lost 5 bases and the V segment lost 1 base, leaving 4 bases of the junction unmatched. This CDR3 region has 13 residues. The CDR3 DNA sequence: TGCAGTGCTAGAGCAGGACTAGTGGAGACCCAGTACTTC. This translates into CSARAGLVETQYF.

This clonotype was detected ten times or more. CDR3 bases: TGTGCCAGCAGCTTAGTATGGGGGGTTACCGAGCAGTACTTC. Residues: CASSLVWGVTEQYF. The V and J genes are TRBV7-2 and TRBJ2-7; D might be TRBD2 (6 bases). This CDR3 spans 14 amino acids. The germline V gene encodes CDR1 SGHTA and CDR2 FQGNSA. V gave up 1 base and J gave up 6 bases, with 13 bases separating them.

This clonotype is labeled medium-sized. The gene calls are TRBV7-6 and TRBJ2-7; 11 nucleotides line up with TRBD2. Losses at the gene ends were 2 bases for V and 0 bases for J; bases not matched to a gene: 0. The CDR3 loop spans 15 amino acids. Germline V gene lookup returns CDR1 SGHVS and CDR2 FNYEAQ. CDR3 sequence: CASSLTSGSSYEQYF. In nucleotides, the CDR3 is TGTGCCAGCAGCTTAACTAGCGGGAGCTCCTACGAGCAGTACTTC.

This clonotype showed up just a few times. The V and J genes are TRBV6-5 and TRBJ1-6, with D perhaps matching TRBD1 (5 bases). CDR1 and CDR2 (germline): MNHEY, SVGAGI. The length of the CDR3 is 15 residues. The V end lost 6 bases, the J end lost 9 bases, and 18 bases lay between the germline ends. CDR3 protein: CASRPGTFRGSPLHF. CDR3 DNA: TGTGCCAGCAGACCGGGGACGTTCCGGGGTTCACCCCTCCACTTT.